These 20 T cell receptor beta chains were all obtained from the same sample, sequenced in a study of blood T cell repertoires in COVID-19. The method was immunoSEQ multiplex PCR; TCRdb's version includes in-frame clones alone and lacks a portion of them. The sample records 90,000 to 120,000 clones, just under 85% being singletons. What was sequenced was peripheral blood. The receptors were sampled from a woman of 80 years or more with active or convalescent COVID-19.

As DNA, the CDR3 is TGTGCCAGTAGTATTCGCGGGACAGGGGATAATTCACCCCTCCACTTT. This encodes CASSIRGTGDNSPLHF. The chain recombines TRBV19 with TRBJ1-6; 10 positions match TRBD1. In germline, CDR1 is LNHDA, CDR2 SQIVND (reference sequence). The CDR3 is made up of 16 amino acids. V was pared by 3 bases and J by 5 bases, with 4 bases of the junction left unmatched.

This clone occurred once. This rearrangement joins TRBV6-5 to TRBJ1-1; 8 bases line up with TRBD1. J lost 5 bases, V lost 7 bases, and 6 bases had no gene match. CDR1 is MNHEY, CDR2 SVGAGI, per germline. This CDR3 spans 13 amino acids. The CDR3 nucleotides are TGTGCCAGCATCGACAGGGGAAGAACTGAAGCTTTCTTT. Its protein product is CASIDRGRTEAFF.

The chain uses TRBV5-1 and TRBJ1-1; TRBD1 matches 7 bases. Germline V gives CDR1 SGHRS, CDR2 YFSETQ. The V gene end was trimmed by 0 bases and the J gene end by 1 base; junction bases not matched to a gene: 3. The CDR3 has 15 amino acids. The CDR3 region is CASSLAGQQNTEAFF. As DNA, the CDR3 is TGCGCCAGCAGCTTGGCGGGACAGCAGAACACTGAAGCTTTCTTT.

This clone was recorded only once. The chain employs TRBV20-1 and TRBJ2-1; D unclear. CDR3 length equals 11 residues. Deletions cut 6 bases from V and 12 bases from J, with 15 bases between. Germline V lookup: CDR1 DFQATT, CDR2 SNEGSKA (reference sequence). The CDR3 DNA sequence: TGCAGTGCCAACGACCCTCCGGGGCAGTTCTTC. Encoded protein: CSANDPPGQFF.

The CDR3 protein is CASSLDFVAQREGEKLFF. The CDR3 DNA follows: TGTGCCAGCAGTTTAGATTTCGTGGCGCAGAGGGAGGGTGAAAAACTGTTTTTT. The J gene is TRBJ1-4, the V gene TRBV28; no clear D. Trimming pared 2 bases from V and 7 bases from J, leaving 23 bases between. There are 18 residues in the CDR3. The germline V gene encodes CDR1 MDHEN and CDR2 SYDVKM.

V usage is TRBV5-8 and J usage is TRBJ1-2; 8 nucleotides line up with TRBD1. This CDR3 spans 13 amino acids. Trimming took 4 bases from V and 4 from J; bases not matched to a gene: 3. The germline gives CDR1 SGHTS, CDR2 YDEGEE. CDR3 protein: CASSPDRAYGYTF. CDR3 bases: TGTGCCAGCAGCCCGGACAGGGCCTATGGCTACACCTTC.

The chain has TRBV20-1 and TRBJ1-6; TRBD1 matches at 8 bases. J lost 6 bases, V lost 3 bases, and 4 bases had no gene match. The germline gives CDR1 DFQATT, CDR2 SNEGSKA (reference sequence). The CDR3 extends over 14 amino acids. The DNA for the CDR3 is TGCAGTGCTAGTCGGACAGGGCCTAATTCACCCCTCCACTTT. Translation gives CSASRTGPNSPLHF.

The V gene is TRBV5-1, the J gene TRBJ2-1, with 7 bases matching TRBD1. The trim removed 0 bases at V and 4 bases at J, leaving 4 bases unmatched. There are 15 residues in the CDR3. Germline CDR1 is SGHRS and CDR2 is YFSETQ. The CDR3 DNA follows: TGCGCCAGCAGCTTGGTAGGGGACAGATACAATGAGCAGTTCTTC. Residues: CASSLVGDRYNEQFF. The variable domain in full, with the rest retrieved from reference TRBV5-1 and TRBJ2-1, is KAGVTQTPRYLIKTRGQQVTLSCSPISGHRSVSWYQQTPGQGLQFLFEYFSETQRNKGNFPGRFSGRQFSNSRSEMNVSTLELGDSALYLCASSLVGDRYNEQFFGPGTRLTVL.

The CDR3 loop is CAISETGYGQPQHF. CDR3 bases: TGTGCCATCAGTGAAACAGGGTACGGTCAGCCCCAGCATTTT. This rearrangement joins TRBV10-3 to TRBJ1-5; D perhaps matches TRBD1 (6 bases). V was trimmed by 3 bases and J by 6 bases, leaving 12 bases between them. CDR1 and CDR2 from the germline V gene are ENHRY and SYGVKD. The CDR3 extends over 14 amino acids.

V usage is TRBV7-9 and J usage is TRBJ2-7; D is undetermined. The CDR3 is 13 residues long. The germline V and J ends were trimmed by 8 bases and 7 bases, with 18 bases remaining between them. Germline V CDR1 and CDR2: SEHNR, FQNEAQ (reference sequence). The CDR3, as DNA: TGTGCCAGCGGCCAACAGAGATCTACGGAGCAGTACTTC. It translates to CASGQQRSTEQYF. The whole variable domain, filled in from reference TRBV7-9 and TRBJ2-7, reads DTGVSQNPRHKITKRGQNVTFRCDPISEHNRLYWYRQTLGQGPEFLTYFQNEAQLEKSRLLSDRFSAERPKGSFSTLEIQRTEQGDSAMYLCASGQQRSTEQYFGPGTRLTVT.

This clone is a singleton in its sample. V is TRBV5-1 and J is TRBJ1-3; maybe TRBD1 (6 bases). V lost 3 bases and J 4 bases, leaving 14 bases between the germline ends. CDR3 length: 15 amino acids. Germline values: CDR1 SGHRS, CDR2 YFSETQ. CDR3 nucleotide sequence: TGCGCCAGCAGCTCTCAGGGGTCGGGGGGAAACACCATATATTTT. Its translation: CASSSQGSGGNTIYF.

The J gene is TRBJ2-7, the V gene TRBV28, with 9 positions matching TRBD1. Germline V gene data show CDR1 as MDHEN and CDR2 as SYDVKM. CDR3 length: 13 amino acids. The ends lost 6 bases at V and 6 bases at J; junction bases unmatched: 6. The CDR3 DNA reads as TGTGCCAGCAGGGGACAGGGAAGGTCCGAGCAGTACTTC. Protein product: CASRGQGRSEQYF.

The chain has TRBV7-3 and TRBJ1-1, with D possibly matching TRBD1 (6 bases). V shed 2 bases and J shed 5 bases, with 15 bases lying between them. CDR1 is SGHTA, CDR2 FQGTGA, per germline. This CDR3 has 15 residues. The CDR3 loop is CASSLGVATGTEAFF. In DNA form, the CDR3 reads TGTGCCAGCAGCTTAGGGGTGGCCACAGGGACTGAAGCTTTCTTT. The whole variable domain, filled in from reference TRBV7-3 and TRBJ1-1, reads GAGVSQTPSNKVTEKGKYVELRCDPISGHTALYWYRQSLGQGPEFLIYFQGTGAADDSGLPNDRFFAVRPEGSVSTLKIQRTERGDSAVYLCASSLGVATGTEAFFGQGTRLTVV.

This clone was counted a few times. The chain is built from TRBV28 and TRBJ1-6, with TRBD1 matching 8 bases. The trim removed 5 bases at V and 10 bases at J, leaving 7 bases unmatched. Germline V gene sequence: CDR1 MDHEN, CDR2 SYDVKM. The CDR3 has 14 amino acids. CDR3 nucleotide sequence: TGTGCCAGCAGTCGGACAGGGAAGATCTCACCCCTCCACTTT. Translating gives CASSRTGKISPLHF.

The V and J genes are TRBV15 and TRBJ1-5, with D maybe TRBD1 (5 bases). Germline V gene lookup returns CDR1 LNHNV and CDR2 YYDKDF (reference sequence). Trimming cost V 1 base and J 10 bases, with 20 bases left between them. CDR3 length equals 16 residues. The CDR3: CATSRVERQFFLPQHF. CDR3 bases: TGTGCCACCAGCAGAGTGGAAAGACAGTTCTTTCTTCCCCAGCATTTT. Full variable domain (outside the CDR3, taken from reference TRBV15 and TRBJ1-5): DAMVIQNPRYQVTQFGKPVTLSCSQTLNHNVMYWYQQKSSQAPKLLFHYYDKDFNNEADTPDNFQSRRPNTSFCFLDIRSPGLGDTAMYLCATSRVERQFFLPQHFGDGTRLSIL.

As to this clone: Within the sample, other DNA sequences also encode this same CDR3. The chain links TRBV28 to TRBJ2-3; 8 bases fit TRBD2. Germline trimming cut 1 base from V and 2 bases from J; bases unmatched to any gene: 5. The CDR3 runs to 16 residues. Germline-derived CDR1 and CDR2 are MDHEN and SYDVKM. DNA of the CDR3: TGTGCCAGCAGTTTATTAGCGGGGTCCGACACAGATACGCAGTATTTT. This encodes CASSLLAGSDTDTQYF.

The sample holds one count of this clone. This sequence joins TRBV3-1 (or the pseudogene TRBV3-2) and TRBJ1-3; D is uncertain. V dropped 2 bases and J dropped 1 base, with 15 bases sitting between them. This CDR3 has 17 residues. The V gene's germline CDR1 is LGHDT and CDR2 YNNKEL (reference sequence). The CDR3 protein is CASSQWAAHTSGNTIYF. Written as DNA, the CDR3 is TGTGCCAGCAGCCAATGGGCCGCCCATACGTCTGGAAACACCATATATTTT.

This clone has a handful of counts. The rearrangement joins TRBV7-2 to TRBJ2-2, with 7 positions matching TRBD2. Germline-derived CDR1 and CDR2 are SGHTA and FQGNSA. Trimming cost V 3 bases and J 6 bases; bases outside gene matches: 4. The CDR3 covers 14 residues. CDR3 DNA: TGTGCCAGCAGCTTTGGTAGCGGGCCCGGGGAGCTGTTTTTT. Encoded protein: CASSFGSGPGELFF.

The rearrangement links TRBV5-1 to TRBJ2-3; the match to TRBD2 covers 12 bases. CDR3 length: 15 amino acids. Germline CDR1 and CDR2: SGHRS and YFSETQ. V was pared by 4 bases and J by 4 bases, with 4 bases of the junction left unmatched. CDR3 bases: TGCGCCAGCAGCGGCGGGACTAGCGGGTCAGATACGCAGTATTTT. Residues: CASSGGTSGSDTQYF. Variable domain in full (rest from reference TRBV5-1 and TRBJ2-3): KAGVTQTPRYLIKTRGQQVTLSCSPISGHRSVSWYQQTPGQGLQFLFEYFSETQRNKGNFPGRFSGRQFSNSRSEMNVSTLELGDSALYLCASSGGTSGSDTQYFGPGTRLTVL.

The table lists this clone with a count of one. This chain's CDR3 is CASRQDRGLTYGYTF. The CDR3 nucleotides are TGTGCCAGCAGACAAGACAGGGGACTTACCTATGGCTACACCTTC. The chain carries TRBV28 and TRBJ1-2; 8 positions agree with TRBD1. The CDR3 consists of 15 residues. The ends lost 6 bases at V and 4 bases at J; junction bases unmatched: 10. Looked up from germline, CDR1 is MDHEN and CDR2 is SYDVKM.